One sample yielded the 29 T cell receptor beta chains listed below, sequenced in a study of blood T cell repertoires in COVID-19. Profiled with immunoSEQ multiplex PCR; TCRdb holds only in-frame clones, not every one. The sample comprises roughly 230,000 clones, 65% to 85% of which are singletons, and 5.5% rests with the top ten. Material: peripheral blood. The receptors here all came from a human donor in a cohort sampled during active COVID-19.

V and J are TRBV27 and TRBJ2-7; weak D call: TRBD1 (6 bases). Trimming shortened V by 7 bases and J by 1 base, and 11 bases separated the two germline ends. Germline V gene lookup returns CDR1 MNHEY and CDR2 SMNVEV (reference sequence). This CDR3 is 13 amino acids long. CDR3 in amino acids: CASTRQGSYEQYF. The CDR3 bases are TGTGCCAGCACTCGTCAGGGGTCCTACGAGCAGTACTTC.

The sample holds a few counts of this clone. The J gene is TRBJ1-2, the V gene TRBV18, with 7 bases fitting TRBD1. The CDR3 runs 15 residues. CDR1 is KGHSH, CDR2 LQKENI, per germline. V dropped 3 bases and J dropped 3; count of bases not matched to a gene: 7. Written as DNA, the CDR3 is TGTGCCAGCTCACCGAACTCCCAGGGGGACTATGGCTACACCTTC. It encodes CASSPNSQGDYGYTF.

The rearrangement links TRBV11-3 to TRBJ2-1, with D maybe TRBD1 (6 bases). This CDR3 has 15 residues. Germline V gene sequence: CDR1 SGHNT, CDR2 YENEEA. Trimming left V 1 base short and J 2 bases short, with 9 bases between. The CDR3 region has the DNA TGTGCCAGCAGCTTAGGTACAGGGCCCTACAATGAGCAGTTCTTC. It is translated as CASSLGTGPYNEQFF.

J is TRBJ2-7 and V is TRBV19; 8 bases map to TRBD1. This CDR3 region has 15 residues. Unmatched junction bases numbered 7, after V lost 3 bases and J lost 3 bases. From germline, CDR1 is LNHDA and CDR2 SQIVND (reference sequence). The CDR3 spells CASSILRGLNYEQYF. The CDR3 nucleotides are TGTGCCAGTAGTATCCTCAGGGGGCTAAACTACGAGCAGTACTTC.

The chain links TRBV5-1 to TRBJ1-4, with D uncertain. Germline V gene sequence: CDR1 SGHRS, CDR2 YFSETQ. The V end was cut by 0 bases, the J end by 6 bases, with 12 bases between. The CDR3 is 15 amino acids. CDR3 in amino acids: CASSLDDMVDEKLFF. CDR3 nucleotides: TGCGCCAGCAGCTTGGATGACATGGTGGATGAAAAACTGTTTTTT.

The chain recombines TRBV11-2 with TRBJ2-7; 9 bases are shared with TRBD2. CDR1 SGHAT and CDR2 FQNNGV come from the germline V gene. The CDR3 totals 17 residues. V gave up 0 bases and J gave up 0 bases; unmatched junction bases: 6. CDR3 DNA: TGTGCCAGCAGCTTAGACTTGCGGGAGGGTTCCTCCTACGAGCAGTACTTC. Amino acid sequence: CASSLDLREGSSYEQYF.

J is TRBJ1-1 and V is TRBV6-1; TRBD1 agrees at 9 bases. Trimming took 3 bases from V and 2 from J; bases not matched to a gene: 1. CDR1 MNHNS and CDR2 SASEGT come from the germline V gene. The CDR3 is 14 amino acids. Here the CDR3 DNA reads TGTGCCAGCAGTGAGGGACAGGGAAACACTGAAGCTTTCTTT. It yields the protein CASSEGQGNTEAFF.

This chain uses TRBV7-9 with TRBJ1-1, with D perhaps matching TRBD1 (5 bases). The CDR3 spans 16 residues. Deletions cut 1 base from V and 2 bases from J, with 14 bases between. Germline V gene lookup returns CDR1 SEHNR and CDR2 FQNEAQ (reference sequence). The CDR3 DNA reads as TGTGCCAGCAGCTTAGTCGGGAGTGGGGCAAACACTGAAGCTTTCTTT. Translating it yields CASSLVGSGANTEAFF.

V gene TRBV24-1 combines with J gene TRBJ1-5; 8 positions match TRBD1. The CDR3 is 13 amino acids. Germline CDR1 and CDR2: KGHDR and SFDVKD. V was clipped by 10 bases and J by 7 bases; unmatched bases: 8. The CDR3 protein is CATAGQGGQPQHF. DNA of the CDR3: TGTGCCACAGCTGGACAGGGAGGGCAGCCCCAGCATTTT.

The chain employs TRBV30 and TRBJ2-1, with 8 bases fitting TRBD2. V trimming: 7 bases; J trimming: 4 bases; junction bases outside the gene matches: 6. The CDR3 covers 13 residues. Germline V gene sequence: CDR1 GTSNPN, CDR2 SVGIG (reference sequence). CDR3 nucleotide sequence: TGTGCCTCACGGGGGGGAACTTACAATGAGCAGTTCTTC. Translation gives CASRGGTYNEQFF. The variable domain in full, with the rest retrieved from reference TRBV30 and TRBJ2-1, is SQTIHQWPATLVQPVGSPLSLECTVEGTSNPNLYWYRQAAGRGLQLLFYSVGIGQISSEVPQNLSASRPQDRQFILSSKKLLLSDSGFYLCASRGGTYNEQFFGPGTRLTVL.

CDR3 sequence: CASSFRTGGSLYEQYF. DNA of the CDR3: TGTGCCAGCAGTTTCCGGACAGGAGGTTCTCTTTACGAGCAGTACTTC. The V and J genes are TRBV27 and TRBJ2-7, with 7 positions matching TRBD1. Trimming removed 3 bases from V and 4 bases from J; junction bases left unmatched: 12. Germline CDR1 reads MNHEY; CDR2 reads SMNVEV (reference sequence). The CDR3 loop spans 16 amino acids.

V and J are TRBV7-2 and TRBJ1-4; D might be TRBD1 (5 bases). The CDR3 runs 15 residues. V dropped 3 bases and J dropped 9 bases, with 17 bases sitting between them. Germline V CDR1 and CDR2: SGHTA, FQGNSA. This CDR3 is CASSFVQQGLKKLFF. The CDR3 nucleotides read TGTGCCAGCAGCTTTGTTCAGCAGGGCTTAAAAAAACTGTTTTTT.

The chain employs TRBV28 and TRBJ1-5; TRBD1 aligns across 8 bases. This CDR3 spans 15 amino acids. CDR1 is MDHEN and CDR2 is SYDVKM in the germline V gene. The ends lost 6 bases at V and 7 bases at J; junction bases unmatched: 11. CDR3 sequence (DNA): TGTGCCAGCAGCCCGGACAGGGTGCTTGGACAGCCCCAGCATTTT. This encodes CASSPDRVLGQPQHF.

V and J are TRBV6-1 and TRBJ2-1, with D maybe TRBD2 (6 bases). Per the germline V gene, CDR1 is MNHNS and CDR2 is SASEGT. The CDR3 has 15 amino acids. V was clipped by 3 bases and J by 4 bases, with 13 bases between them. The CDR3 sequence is CASSELAGGYNEQFF. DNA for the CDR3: TGTGCCAGCAGTGAGCTAGCCGGAGGGTACAATGAGCAGTTCTTC.

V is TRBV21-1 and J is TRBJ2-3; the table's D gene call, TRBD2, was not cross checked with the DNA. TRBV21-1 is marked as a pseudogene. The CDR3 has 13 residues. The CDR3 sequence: CASLIGGGDTQYF. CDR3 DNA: TGTGCCAGCCTAATCGGGGGTGGAGATACGCAGTATTTT.

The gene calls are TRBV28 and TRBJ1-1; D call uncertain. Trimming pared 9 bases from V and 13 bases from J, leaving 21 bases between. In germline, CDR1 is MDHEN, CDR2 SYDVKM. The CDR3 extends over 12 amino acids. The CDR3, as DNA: TGTGCCAGTACGACATCGGGGTTGAAGGGTTTCTTT. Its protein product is CASTTSGLKGFF.

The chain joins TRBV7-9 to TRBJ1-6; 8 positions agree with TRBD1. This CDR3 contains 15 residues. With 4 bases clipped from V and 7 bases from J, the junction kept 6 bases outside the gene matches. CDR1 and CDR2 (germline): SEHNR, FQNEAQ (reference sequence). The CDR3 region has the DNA TGTGCCAGCAGCTCACAGGGGGTTGGGAATTCACCCCTCCACTTT. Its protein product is CASSSQGVGNSPLHF.

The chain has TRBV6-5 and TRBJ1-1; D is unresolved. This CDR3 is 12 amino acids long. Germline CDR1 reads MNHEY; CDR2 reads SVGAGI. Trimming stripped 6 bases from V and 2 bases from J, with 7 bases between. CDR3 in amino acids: CASSRDNTEAFF. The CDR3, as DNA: TGTGCCAGCAGCCGCGATAACACTGAAGCTTTCTTT.

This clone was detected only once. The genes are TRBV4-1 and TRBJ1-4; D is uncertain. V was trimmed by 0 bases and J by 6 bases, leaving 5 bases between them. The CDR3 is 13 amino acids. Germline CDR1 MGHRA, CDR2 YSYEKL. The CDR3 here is CASSQDLYEKLFF. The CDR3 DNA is TGCGCCAGCAGCCAAGATCTCTATGAAAAACTGTTTTTT.

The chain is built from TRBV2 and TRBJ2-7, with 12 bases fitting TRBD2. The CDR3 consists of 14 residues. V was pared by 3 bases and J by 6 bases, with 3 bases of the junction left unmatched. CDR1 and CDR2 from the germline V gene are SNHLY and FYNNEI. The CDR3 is CASSEQTSGGEQYF. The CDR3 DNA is TGTGCCAGCAGTGAGCAGACTAGCGGGGGCGAGCAGTACTTC.

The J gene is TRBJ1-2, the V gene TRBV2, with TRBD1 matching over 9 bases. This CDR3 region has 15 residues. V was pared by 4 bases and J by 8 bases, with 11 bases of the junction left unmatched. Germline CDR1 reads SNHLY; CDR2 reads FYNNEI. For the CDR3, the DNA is TGTGCCAGCAGTGGACAGGGGGAAGCCATTTTCGGCTACACCTTC. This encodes CASSGQGEAIFGYTF.

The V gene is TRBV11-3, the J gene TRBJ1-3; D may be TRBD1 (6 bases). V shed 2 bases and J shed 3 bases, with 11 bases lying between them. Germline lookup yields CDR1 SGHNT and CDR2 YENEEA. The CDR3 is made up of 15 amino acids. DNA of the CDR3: TGTGCCAGCAGCTTAAACACAGGGCTTGGAAACACCATATATTTT. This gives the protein CASSLNTGLGNTIYF.

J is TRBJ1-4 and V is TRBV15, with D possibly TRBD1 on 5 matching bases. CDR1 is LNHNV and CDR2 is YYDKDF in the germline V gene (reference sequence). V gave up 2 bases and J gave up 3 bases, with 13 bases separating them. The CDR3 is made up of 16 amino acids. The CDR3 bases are TGTGCCACCAGCAGATTAGCGACGGGGGCTAATGAAAAACTGTTTTTT. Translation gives CATSRLATGANEKLFF.

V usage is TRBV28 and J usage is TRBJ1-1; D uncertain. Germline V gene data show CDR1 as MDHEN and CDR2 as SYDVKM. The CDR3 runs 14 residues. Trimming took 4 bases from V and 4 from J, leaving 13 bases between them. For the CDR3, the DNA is TGTGCCAGCAGTTGGACTGGGAGGACCACTGAAGCTTTCTTT. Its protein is CASSWTGRTTEAFF.

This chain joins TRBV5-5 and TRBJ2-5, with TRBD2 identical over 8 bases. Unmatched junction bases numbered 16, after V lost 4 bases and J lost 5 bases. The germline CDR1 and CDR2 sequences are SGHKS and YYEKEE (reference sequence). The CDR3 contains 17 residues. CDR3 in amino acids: CASSPNGGLVTVETQYF. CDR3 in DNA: TGTGCCAGCAGCCCCAACGGGGGACTAGTTACGGTCGAGACCCAGTACTTC. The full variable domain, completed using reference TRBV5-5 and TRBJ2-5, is DAGVTQSPTHLIKTRGQQVTLRCSPISGHKSVSWYQQVLGQGPQFIFQYYEKEERGRGNFPDRFSARQFPNYSSELNVNALLLGDSALYLCASSPNGGLVTVETQYFGPGTRLLVL.

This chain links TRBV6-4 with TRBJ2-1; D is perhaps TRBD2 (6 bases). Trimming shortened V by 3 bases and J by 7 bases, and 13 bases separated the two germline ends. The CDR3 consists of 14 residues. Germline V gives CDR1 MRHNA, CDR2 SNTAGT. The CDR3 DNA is TGTGCCAGCAGTGAGAACGGGGGAGAAAATGAGCAGTTCTTC. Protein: CASSENGGENEQFF.

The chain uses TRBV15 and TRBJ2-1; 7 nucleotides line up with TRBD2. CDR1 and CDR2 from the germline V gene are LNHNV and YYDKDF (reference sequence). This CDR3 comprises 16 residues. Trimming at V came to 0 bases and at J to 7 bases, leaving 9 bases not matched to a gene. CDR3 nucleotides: TGTGCCACCAGCAGAGATCCCGGCGGGGGATGGAATGAGCAGTTCTTC. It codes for CATSRDPGGGWNEQFF.

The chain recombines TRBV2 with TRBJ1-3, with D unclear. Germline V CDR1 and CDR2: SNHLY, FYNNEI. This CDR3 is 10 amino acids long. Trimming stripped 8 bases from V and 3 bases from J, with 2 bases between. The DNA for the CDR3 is TGTGCCAGCCATGGAAACACCATATATTTT. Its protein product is CASHGNTIYF.

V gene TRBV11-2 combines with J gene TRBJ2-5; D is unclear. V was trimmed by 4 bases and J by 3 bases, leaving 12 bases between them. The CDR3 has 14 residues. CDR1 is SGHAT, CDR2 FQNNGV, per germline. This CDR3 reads CASSSNTVEETQYF. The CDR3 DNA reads TGTGCCAGCAGCTCCAACACAGTGGAAGAGACCCAGTACTTC.